What follows is one T cell receptor beta chain and its context. Its antigen is as yet unknown. The sample originates from a study of beta chain features in type 1 diabetes. Study conclusions and caveats: It was not settled here whether HLA type affects TCRB rearrangement.

Via CD45RO/CCR7/CD25/CD127/CD95/CD27, cells of the CD4+ naive, central memory, regulatory and stem cell-like memory subsets were sorted. The CDR3 extends over 17 amino acids. Trimming removed 4 bases at V and 2 bases at J, with 21 bases between. CDR1 and CDR2 (germline): SGDLS, YYNGEE. What was sequenced were expressed TCRB transcripts, since all of the isolated RNA had been reverse transcribed. The data were produced by immunoSEQ multiplex PCR, yet TCRdb's version contains in-frame clones alone and is incomplete. The sample lists fewer than 650,000 clones; 15% to 17% were seen once. The chain carries TRBV9 and TRBJ2-5, with D perhaps TRBD1 (6 bases). This TCR derives from a man in his late teens or twenties in good health. Sequencing used naive CD4+ T cells from blood. DNA for the CDR3: TGTGCCAGCAGCCTCCTTCCACAGGGCTGGGAGCAAGAGACCCAGTACTTC. This codes for CASSLLPQGWEQETQYF.